This is a list of T cell receptor beta chains from one sample in a study of OX40 agonist ivuxolimab in advanced cancers. The table came from immunoSEQ multiplex PCR; TCRdb's copy has only in-frame clones and leaves some out. The sample has some 100,000 clones; approximately 80% are singletons. This specimen consisted of CD4+ or CD8+ T cells sorted from blood, obtained in a trial of the OX40 agonist ivuxolimab. These receptors were taken from an adult with an advanced solid tumor such as melanoma, head and neck, liver or kidney cancer. The CDR3 runs from the conserved cysteine through the conserved F or W. The D gene is left open where the match is weak. Some rows have no size entry. The others give once, few or many, or a class for an expanded clone.

v_call	clone_size	j_call	d_call	cdr3_aa	cdr3_nt
TRBV7-9	NA	TRBJ1-6	NA	CASSLERSPLHF	TGTGCCAGCAGCTTAGAACGTTCACCCCTCCACTTT
TRBV7-9	few	TRBJ1-4	NA	CASQTSPGWGEKLFF	TGTGCCAGCCAAACCTCACCGGGGTGGGGTGAAAAACTGTTTTTT
TRBV7-9	NA	TRBJ2-7	NA	CASSRGRVYEQYF	TGTGCCAGCAGCAGGGGACGGGTCTACGAGCAGTACTTC
TRBV6-5	NA	TRBJ2-7	TRBD1	CASSYSTGAEPYEQYF	TGTGCCAGCAGTTACTCAACAGGGGCCGAACCCTACGAGCAGTACTTC
TRBV6-1	NA	TRBJ2-7	NA	CASSEAVVYEQYF	TGTGCCAGCAGTGAAGCAGTTGTATACGAGCAGTACTTC
TRBV11-3	NA	TRBJ2-7	NA	CASSSPGSPYEQYF	TGTGCCAGCAGCTCCCCGGGATCACCCTACGAGCAGTACTTC
TRBV6-1	NA	TRBJ2-3	TRBD2	CASQTGGDTDTQYF	TGTGCCAGCCAAACGGGAGGGGACACAGATACGCAGTATTTT
TRBV12-5	NA	TRBJ1-1	NA	CASGRDVNTEAFF	TGTGCTAGTGGCCGGGACGTGAACACTGAAGCTTTCTTT
TRBV7-8	NA	TRBJ2-7	NA	CASSLARAWSSYEQYF	TGTGCCAGCAGCTTAGCGCGGGCCTGGAGCTCCTACGAGCAGTACTTC
TRBV2	NA	TRBJ1-2	NA	CASSDGRLIYGYTF	TGTGCCAGCAGTGACGGACGGTTGATCTATGGCTACACCTTC
TRBV2	NA	TRBJ2-7	TRBD1	CASREGQGISEQYF	TGTGCCAGCAGGGAGGGACAGGGGATTTCCGAGCAGTACTTC
TRBV27	NA	TRBJ2-4	NA	CASSLGDIQYF	TGTGCCAGCAGTTTAGGAGACATTCAGTACTTC
TRBV7-9	NA	TRBJ1-5	NA	CASSQGTNQPQHF	TGTGCCAGCAGCCAAGGAACCAATCAGCCCCAGCATTTT
TRBV6-1	once	TRBJ2-5	NA	CASSENREETQYF	TGTGCCAGCAGTGAAAACAGGGAGGAGACCCAGTACTTC
TRBV28	NA	TRBJ2-7	TRBD2	CASLRGGRPYEQYF	TGTGCCAGCCTCCGGGGGGGAAGGCCCTACGAGCAGTACTTC
TRBV4-1	NA	TRBJ2-1	NA	CASSPTGSSYNEQFF	TGCGCCAGCAGCCCCACGGGGAGCTCCTACAATGAGCAGTTCTTC
TRBV5-1	NA	TRBJ1-1	TRBD1	CASSLEQGGTEAFF	TGCGCCAGCAGCTTGGAACAGGGGGGCACTGAAGCTTTCTTT
TRBV29-1	NA	TRBJ2-1	NA	CSVELPNEQFF	TGCAGCGTTGAACTTCCCAATGAGCAGTTCTTC
TRBV6-5	NA	TRBJ1-5	NA	CASRAGAQGNQPQHF	TGTGCCAGCAGAGCCGGGGCCCAAGGCAATCAGCCCCAGCATTTT
TRBV27	NA	TRBJ1-5	NA	CATSSGANQPQHF	TGTGCCACCTCCAGTGGGGCTAATCAGCCCCAGCATTTT
TRBV4-3	NA	TRBJ2-2	NA	CASSQVSYRNTGELFF	TGCGCCAGCAGCCAAGTTAGTTACAGGAACACCGGGGAGCTGTTTTTT
TRBV9	NA	TRBJ1-2	TRBD1	CASSATGGGSNGYTF	TGTGCCAGCAGCGCTACAGGGGGCGGTTCGAATGGCTACACCTTC
TRBV30	NA	TRBJ1-2	NA	CAWSGVWQAKSGYTF	TGTGCCTGGAGTGGGGTATGGCAGGCCAAGTCGGGCTACACCTTC
TRBV2	NA	TRBJ1-2	NA	CASSELSGSNGYTF	TGTGCCAGCAGTGAATTGTCAGGGTCCAATGGCTACACCTTC
TRBV5-6	few	TRBJ1-2	TRBD1	CASSLVTGKAGYTF	TGTGCCAGCAGCTTGGTGACAGGGAAGGCTGGCTACACCTTC
TRBV5-8	NA	TRBJ1-3	NA	CASSGDSSGNTIYF	TGTGCCAGCAGCGGAGACAGCTCTGGAAACACCATATATTTT
TRBV11-2	NA	TRBJ2-7	NA	CASSPGSPLGEQYF	TGTGCCAGCTCCCCCGGGAGCCCGCTCGGGGAGCAGTACTTC
TRBV29-1	NA	TRBJ2-7	NA	CSVRQGTYEQYF	TGCAGCGTTCGGCAGGGTACGTACGAGCAGTACTTC
TRBV9	once	TRBJ1-6	NA	CASSSRTGDNSPLHF	TGTGCCAGCAGCTCACGGACGGGGGATAATTCACCCCTCCACTTT
TRBV15	NA	TRBJ2-3	NA	CATSRAPRGSGTDTQYF	TGTGCCACCAGCAGAGCTCCCCGGGGTAGCGGCACAGATACGCAGTATTTT
TRBV28	NA	TRBJ2-4	NA	CASSLWRNIQYF	TGTGCCAGCAGTTTATGGCGGAACATTCAGTACTTC
TRBV6-1	NA	TRBJ2-7	TRBD2	CASRGLTYYEQYF	TGTGCCAGCAGGGGACTAACGTACTACGAGCAGTACTTC
TRBV25-1	NA	TRBJ1-2	NA	CASSRQVGGYGYTF	TGTGCCAGCAGCCGACAGGTTGGGGGCTATGGCTACACCTTC
TRBV2	NA	TRBJ1-2	NA	CASSLTAGNFFYGYTF	TGTGCCAGCAGTCTAACAGCGGGTAACTTCTTCTATGGCTACACCTTC
TRBV4-3	NA	TRBJ2-3	TRBD2	CASSQDPVAGASTDTQYF	TGCGCCAGCAGCCAAGATCCCGTAGCGGGGGCTAGCACAGATACGCAGTATTTT
TRBV27	NA	TRBJ2-3	TRBD2	CASSLERGATDTQYF	TGTGCCAGCAGTTTAGAGCGGGGGGCCACAGATACGCAGTATTTT
TRBV6-1	NA	TRBJ2-7	NA	CASSEYGRIYEQYF	TGTGCCAGCAGTGAATATGGGAGAATCTACGAGCAGTACTTC
TRBV15	NA	TRBJ1-2	NA	CATSREQGRYGYTF	TGTGCCACCAGCAGAGAACAAGGAAGGTATGGCTACACCTTC
TRBV27	NA	TRBJ2-7	NA	CASSLGSGRGDEQYF	TGTGCCAGCAGTTTAGGGTCAGGCAGGGGTGACGAGCAGTACTTC
TRBV2	once	TRBJ2-5	NA	CASSPSAAETQYF	TGTGCCAGCAGTCCGTCCGCGGCGGAGACCCAGTACTTC
TRBV23-1	NA	TRBJ2-7	NA	CASSPPGTKRDEQYF	TGCGCCAGCAGTCCCCCCGGGACGAAAAGGGACGAGCAGTACTTC
TRBV19	NA	TRBJ2-1	NA	CASHQANNNEQFF	TGTGCCAGTCACCAGGCTAACAACAATGAGCAGTTCTTC
TRBV27	few	TRBJ1-4	TRBD1	CASSLQGAGEKLFF	TGTGCCAGCAGTCTACAGGGGGCAGGGGAAAAACTGTTTTTT
TRBV5-6	once	TRBJ2-2	TRBD2	CASSFGTSGGPNGELFF	TGTGCCAGCAGCTTCGGAACTAGCGGGGGGCCCAACGGGGAGCTGTTTTTT
TRBV9	once	TRBJ1-3	NA	CASSVGGRPGNTIYF	TGTGCCAGCAGCGTAGGAGGTCGCCCTGGAAACACCATATATTTT
TRBV18	NA	TRBJ2-2	NA	CASSPSGLGTGELFF	TGTGCCAGCTCACCTTCGGGGCTCGGGACCGGGGAGCTGTTTTTT
TRBV5-1	NA	TRBJ2-5	NA	CASSLFQETQYF	TGCGCCAGCAGCCTTTTTCAAGAGACCCAGTACTTC
TRBV19	NA	TRBJ2-6	TRBD1	CASSIGTGQGIAGANVLTF	TGTGCCAGTAGTATAGGGACGGGACAGGGCATCGCTGGGGCCAACGTCCTGACTTTC
TRBV18	NA	TRBJ1-5	NA	CASSPASNQPQHF	TGTGCCAGCTCACCGGCGTCGAATCAGCCCCAGCATTTT
TRBV5-1	NA	TRBJ1-5	NA	CASSTSGAGQPQHF	TGCGCCAGCAGCACGTCAGGGGCGGGACAGCCCCAGCATTTT
TRBV7-2	NA	TRBJ2-7	TRBD1	CASSLSRQGYEQYF	TGTGCCAGCAGCTTATCCCGACAGGGCTACGAGCAGTACTTC
TRBV19	NA	TRBJ2-7	NA	CASSPSVSGFEQYF	TGTGCCAGTAGTCCTTCGGTTAGTGGTTTCGAGCAGTACTTC
TRBV6-6	NA	TRBJ1-1	TRBD1	CASSRTGPGGNTEAFF	TGTGCCAGCAGTAGGACAGGGCCCGGGGGAAACACTGAAGCTTTCTTT
TRBV7-9	NA	TRBJ2-7	NA	CASSLDIWPKEQYF	TGTGCCAGCAGCTTAGACATCTGGCCCAAGGAGCAGTACTTC
TRBV27	NA	TRBJ1-6	NA	CASSSGPWGSPLHF	TGTGCCAGCAGTTCCGGGCCATGGGGCTCACCCCTCCACTTT
TRBV18	once	TRBJ2-7	TRBD1	CASSPRTGGSYEQYF	TGTGCCAGCTCACCGCGGACAGGCGGATCCTACGAGCAGTACTTC
TRBV7-3	NA	TRBJ1-1	TRBD1	CASSLTGGTEAFF	TGTGCCAGCAGCCTCACAGGGGGCACTGAAGCTTTCTTT